The 27 T cell receptor beta chains below come from one sample, sequenced in a study of T cells in Graves' hyperthyroidism and ophthalmopathy (dated by TCRdb to between 2018 and 2021). Libraries were made using multiplex PCR. TCRdb shows the sequencer as Illumina HiSeq 2000. TCR beta CDR3 regions were amplified from RNA transcripts. The first round of RT-PCR for the TCR CDR3 was performed with the HTBI primer set and the Qiagen OneStep RT-PCR kit. TCRdb took the public reads, trimmed them with fastp at Q25, ran MiXCR for clone calling and kept in-frame beta chains. Here each entry gathers all rows of one CDR3 protein and keeps the most common genes and DNA. For this sample there are 550,000 to 650,000 distinct CDR3 sequences; around 13% appear just once. The ten largest clones capture 5% to 7% of the sample. Sequencing was carried out using blood. These receptors originate from a woman aged 25 to 39 with Graves' hyperthyroidism that later progressed to Graves' ophthalmopathy.

This clonotype was seen at least ten times. V usage is TRBV28 and J usage is TRBJ1-6, with 8 nucleotides matching TRBD1. The CDR3 loop spans 19 amino acids. V trimming: 5 bases; J trimming: 0 bases; junction bases outside the gene matches: 12. From germline, CDR1 is MDHEN and CDR2 SYDVKM. The CDR3: CASSEVRTGTSSYNSPLHF. The CDR3 coding sequence is TGTGCCAGCAGTGAAGTTCGGACAGGGACAAGCTCCTATAATTCACCCCTCCACTTT.

This clonotype was counted at least ten times. This chain joins TRBV3-1 and TRBJ1-2, with 8 nucleotides matching TRBD1. This CDR3 has 13 amino acids. With 0 bases clipped from V and 6 bases from J, the junction kept 0 bases outside the gene matches. CDR1 LGHDT and CDR2 YNNKEL come from the germline V gene (reference sequence). This CDR3 is CASSQEQGDGYTF. CDR3 in DNA: TGTGCCAGCAGCCAAGAACAGGGGGATGGCTACACCTTC.

As to this clonotype: A read error may be the cause here, since a much bigger clone is one base away. V and J are TRBV28 and TRBJ2-5, with a weak D call TRBD2 (6 bases). Germline-derived CDR1 and CDR2 are MDHEN and SYDVKM. The CDR3 length is 13 residues. The CDR3 spells CASNSGGGETEYF. For the CDR3, the DNA is TGTGCCAGCAACTCCGGGGGTGGGGAGACCGAGTACTTC.

This clonotype has a single count. The chain recombines TRBV2 with TRBJ1-6; D not certain. The CDR3 contains 16 residues. The germline V gene has CDR1 SNHLY and CDR2 FYNNEI. V was pared by 2 bases and J by 10 bases, with 18 bases between. The CDR3 here is CASSEWVGLGNSPLHF. CDR3 coding DNA: TGTGCCAGCAGTGAATGGGTCGGTCTGGGGAACTCACCCCTCCACTTT.

A word on this clonotype: This clone may be a read error of a much larger clone one base away. The chain joins TRBV6-2 or TRBV6-3 to TRBJ1-2; D call uncertain. The length of the CDR3 is 13 residues. Deletions cut 6 bases from V and 7 bases from J, with 15 bases between. CDR1 MNHEY and CDR2 SVGEGT come from the germline V gene. The CDR3 nucleotides are TGTGCCAGCAGACAATGGTACGTCTCTGGCTACACCTTC. The encoded protein is CASRQWYVSGYTF.

This clonotype was seen repeatedly, ten times or more. This chain uses TRBV2 with TRBJ2-5; a possible D gene is TRBD2 (5 bases). The CDR3 is 13 amino acids. Trimming stripped 7 bases from V and 5 bases from J, with 14 bases between. The germline CDR1 and CDR2 sequences are SNHLY and FYNNEI. The CDR3 nucleotides are TGTGCCAGCAATAGTGAGGGCGGGGAGACCCAGTACTTC. This translates into CASNSEGGETQYF.

This chain uses TRBV4-2 with TRBJ1-1; D perhaps matches TRBD1 (6 bases). This CDR3 has 16 amino acids. Germline lookup yields CDR1 LGHNA and CDR2 YNFKEQ. Trimming removed 0 bases at V and 1 base at J, with 12 bases between. CDR3 DNA: TGTGCCAGCAGCCAAGATCTGGCGACAGGGAACACTGAAGCTTTCTTT. Its protein product is CASSQDLATGNTEAFF.

This clonotype was counted only a few times. The V call is TRBV6-1, the J call TRBJ2-1; 16 bases match TRBD2. Germline CDR1 MNHNS, CDR2 SASEGT. Trimming removed 5 bases from V and 0 bases from J; junction bases left unmatched: 7. This CDR3 comprises 19 residues. The CDR3 spells CASSSPGLAGGSSYNEQFF. The CDR3 DNA reads TGTGCCAGCAGTTCCCCGGGACTAGCGGGAGGGAGCTCCTACAATGAGCAGTTCTTC.

This clonotype was picked up a small number of times. The rearrangement uses TRBV7-9 and TRBJ2-2; 8 bases line up with TRBD1. From germline, CDR1 is SEHNR and CDR2 FQNEAQ (reference sequence). This CDR3 has 13 residues. V was clipped by 7 bases and J by 8 bases; unmatched bases: 6. The CDR3 DNA reads TGTGCCAGCACCGACAGGGGAGCAGGGGAGCTGTTTTTT. Amino acids: CASTDRGAGELFF.

This clonotype has only a few counts. This rearrangement joins TRBV7-9 to TRBJ1-2; D is unclear. Trimming removed 5 bases at V and 7 bases at J, with 11 bases between. Per germline, CDR1 SEHNR and CDR2 FQNEAQ (reference sequence). The CDR3 length is 12 residues. This CDR3 reads CASSEYLSGYTF. In DNA, the CDR3 is TGTGCCAGCAGCGAGTACCTCTCTGGCTACACCTTC.

Many counts were recorded for this clonotype. The chain is built from TRBV29-1 and TRBJ2-5; the D gene is possibly TRBD2 (6 bases). The CDR3 is 12 amino acids. Germline V gene lookup returns CDR1 SQVTM and CDR2 ANQGSEA. V was clipped by 7 bases and J by 0 bases, with 9 bases between them. The CDR3 bases are TGCAGCGAACCGGGAGACCAAGAGACCCAGTACTTC. It specifies CSEPGDQETQYF.

About this clonotype: A much more abundant neighbour one base away suggests this may be a read error. The chain combines TRBV20-1 with TRBJ2-2; the D gene could be TRBD1 or TRBD2 (5 bases each). The germline V gene has CDR1 DFQATT and CDR2 SNEGSKA (reference sequence). The CDR3 is made up of 19 amino acids. The CDR3 DNA reads as TGCAGTGCTAGAGCTTGGGGCTATACTGAGGGGTCGAACACCGGGGAGCTGTCTTTT. Its protein is CSARAWGYTEGSNTGELSF.

This clonotype appeared a few times. The CDR3 nucleotides are TGTGCCAGCTCATATACCGGGACTAGTGGTAGCGAGCAGTACTTC. This encodes CASSYTGTSGSEQYF. This rearrangement joins TRBV18 to TRBJ2-7, with 8 nucleotides matching TRBD2. The CDR3 is 15 amino acids. V was clipped by 5 bases and J by 6 bases; unmatched bases: 12. Germline CDR1 reads KGHSH; CDR2 reads LQKENI.

In this sample, this clonotype turned up many times. V and J are TRBV28 and TRBJ1-1; 8 bases are a match to TRBD1. Germline V gives CDR1 MDHEN, CDR2 SYDVKM. J gave up 1 base and V 7 bases, and 2 bases lay outside the gene matches. The CDR3 is made up of 13 amino acids. The CDR3, as DNA: TGTGCCAGCACCGGACAGGGGAACACTGAAGCTTTCTTT. Translated, it gives CASTGQGNTEAFF.

This clonotype was observed many times. This rearrangement joins TRBV20-1 to TRBJ1-1, with D perhaps matching TRBD1 (5 bases). CDR1 DFQATT and CDR2 SNEGSKA come from the germline V gene (reference sequence). The CDR3 length is 13 residues. With 6 bases removed from V and 0 bases from J, the gap between germline ends came to 11 bases. For the CDR3, the DNA is TGCAGTGCAGGGGAGGGCATGAACACTGAAGCTTTCTTT. This translates into CSAGEGMNTEAFF.

This clonotype was recorded a few times. The chain couples TRBV27 to TRBJ2-7; 7 bases are shared with TRBD2. Germline-derived CDR1 and CDR2 are MNHEY and SMNVEV (reference sequence). CDR3 length: 14 residues. After removal of 2 bases from V and 6 bases from J, the junction contained 7 bases not matched to a gene. CDR3 in amino acids: CASSLGGGALEQYF. For the CDR3, the DNA is TGTGCCAGCAGTTTAGGGGGAGGGGCCCTCGAGCAGTACTTC.

This clonotype was counted many times. J is TRBJ2-5 and V is TRBV7-8; TRBD2 matches at 8 bases. In germline, CDR1 is SGHVS, CDR2 FQNEAQ. CDR3 length: 18 amino acids. The V and J ends lost 1 base and 3 bases, in that order; junction bases with no gene match: 13. Here the CDR3 reads CASSLVRFREGREETQYF. Written as DNA, the CDR3 is TGTGCCAGCAGCTTAGTCAGATTTCGGGAGGGCCGGGAAGAGACCCAGTACTTC.

Remarks on this clonotype: A much larger clonotype is one base distant, so this may be a read error. The V call is TRBV27, the J call TRBJ2-3; TRBD2 agrees at 7 bases. The CDR3 has 18 amino acids. V lost 6 bases and J lost 2; bases outside the gene matches: 17. CDR1 is MNHEY, CDR2 SMNVEV, per germline (reference sequence). The CDR3 sequence: CASSLDAGPAGYTDTQYF. The CDR3 bases are TGTGCCAGCAGCCTGGATGCGGGGCCAGCGGGGTACACAGATACGCAGTATTTT.

This clonotype has only a few counts. The chain joins TRBV3-1 to TRBJ2-2, with 10 bases fitting TRBD2. In germline, CDR1 is LGHDT, CDR2 YNNKEL (reference sequence). The CDR3 covers 17 residues. V shed 2 bases and J 4 bases; nucleotides not matched to a gene: 7. CDR3 sequence (DNA): TGTGCCAGCAGCCAAATAGCGGGGGGCTGGACCACCGGGGAGCTGTTTTTT. Translation: CASSQIAGGWTTGELFF.

This chain links TRBV10-1 with TRBJ1-3; unclear D gene. The germline V gene encodes CDR1 WNHNN and CDR2 SYGVQD (reference sequence). The germline V and J ends were trimmed by 9 bases and 0 bases, with 12 bases remaining between them. The CDR3 runs 14 residues. CDR3: CASSPGDSGNTIYF. The CDR3 DNA follows: TGCGCCAGTTCACCGGGCGACTCTGGAAACACCATATATTTT.

This clonotype appeared many times. The gene calls are TRBV12-3 or TRBV12-4 and TRBJ2-3; 12 positions match TRBD1. This CDR3 has 18 amino acids. V dropped 6 bases and J dropped 3; count of bases not matched to a gene: 13. The CDR3 here is CASSSGRGTGGGTDTQYF. CDR3 coding DNA: TGTGCCAGCAGCTCCGGTAGGGGGACAGGGGGCGGGACAGATACGCAGTATTTT.

The sample holds many counts of this clonotype. The chain joins TRBV6-2 or TRBV6-3 to TRBJ1-5, with D perhaps matching TRBD1 (6 bases). Deletions cut 6 bases from V and 4 bases from J, with 16 bases between. The CDR3 spans 15 residues. Germline V gene sequence: CDR1 MNHEY, CDR2 SVGEGT. DNA of the CDR3: TGTGCCAGCAGGATCCGGGACACTTCTAATCAGCCCCAGCATTTT. It codes for CASRIRDTSNQPQHF.

This clonotype occurred many times. The chain employs TRBV20-1 and TRBJ1-1, with D perhaps matching TRBD1 (5 bases). The CDR3 length is 12 residues. From germline, CDR1 is DFQATT and CDR2 SNEGSKA (reference sequence). V was clipped by 6 bases and J by 7 bases, with 15 bases between them. CDR3 sequence reads: CSADDRSLEAFF. The CDR3 DNA follows: TGCAGTGCCGACGACAGAAGTCTTGAAGCTTTCTTT.

This clonotype was seen repeatedly, ten times or more. The chain carries TRBV6-1 and TRBJ1-2, with no clear D. The CDR3 contains 16 residues. Germline loops: CDR1 MNHNS, CDR2 SASEGT. Between the trimmed V and J ends, which lost 2 bases and 3 bases, there was a span of 16 bases. CDR3 sequence: CASSERRAGYDYGYTF. CDR3 nucleotides: TGTGCCAGCAGTGAACGGAGGGCGGGATACGACTATGGCTACACCTTC.

V gene TRBV6-2 or TRBV6-3 combines with J gene TRBJ1-2; no clear D. The CDR3 spans 15 residues. Germline lookup yields CDR1 MNHEY and CDR2 SVGEGT. Trimming cost V 2 bases and J 4 bases, with 14 bases left between them. The DNA of the CDR3 is TGTGCCAGCAGTTACCGGACGGTGGAGGCCTATGGCTACACCTTC. It codes for CASSYRTVEAYGYTF.

The chain recombines TRBV2 with TRBJ2-5; no firm D call. Trimming removed 1 base at V and 7 bases at J, with 13 bases between. Germline CDR1 and CDR2: SNHLY and FYNNEI. CDR3 size: 14 residues. DNA for the CDR3: TGTGCCAGCAGTGAAGGGGTACGGGTCGCGACCCAGTACTTC. Its translation is CASSEGVRVATQYF. Supplemented by reference TRBV2 and TRBJ2-5, the full variable domain reads EPEVTQTPSHQVTQMGQEVILRCVPISNHLYFYWYRQILGQKVEFLVSFYNNEISEKSEIFDDQFSVERPDGSNFTLKIRSTKLEDSAMYFCASSEGVRVATQYFGPGTRLLVL.

This clonotype was found a few times. This chain uses TRBV19 with TRBJ1-5, with 9 nucleotides matching TRBD1. This CDR3 has 16 residues. CDR1 is LNHDA and CDR2 is SQIVND in the germline V gene (reference sequence). J gave up 3 bases and V 5 bases, and 8 bases lay outside the gene matches. The CDR3 region is CASSRLQGAFNQPQHF. CDR3 in DNA: TGTGCCAGTAGTCGCCTACAGGGGGCCTTCAATCAGCCCCAGCATTTT.